This T cell receptor (beta chain) was documented in a study of high-grade serous ovarian cancer treatment subgroups. On the study more broadly: Samples averaged about 15,000 reads and 7,000 or so unique TCR beta rearrangements.

This CDR3 comprises 16 residues. Germline V lookup: CDR1 SEHNR, CDR2 FQNEAQ (reference sequence). Germline trimming cut 5 bases from V and 2 bases from J; bases unmatched to any gene: 6. In this sample, this clone is large. Antigen specificity is unknown. The table came from immunoSEQ multiplex PCR; TCRdb's copy has only in-frame clones and leaves some out. This sample yields roughly 1,600 clones, of which under 80% are seen a single time; roughly 13% belongs to the top ten. Study results and limitations: TCR relatedness rose with neoantigen level and trended with mutation load. CDR1 and CDR2 were left unanalyzed; analyses focused on CDR3. Different patients shared almost no repertoire; same-patient tumors shared 0.11 to 0.79.

Tumor samples were taken before definitive surgery or chemotherapy. The J gene is TRBJ2-1, the V gene TRBV7-9; 10 bases line up with TRBD2. This clonotype originated in a human donor with high-grade serous ovarian cancer. Sequencing input: tumor tissue. The CDR3 is CASSPLLAGAYNEQFF. CDR3 nucleotides: TGTGCCAGCAGCCCCCTTCTAGCGGGGGCCTACAATGAGCAGTTCTTC.